The 6 T cell receptor beta chains listed next were all sequenced from one sample in a study of T cell clonotyping in hematopoietic cell transplantation. The table came from immunoSEQ multiplex PCR; TCRdb's copy has only in-frame clones and leaves some out. Among about 69,000 clones, 85% to 95% were seen once, and the ten largest hold about 1.5%. The sample was peripheral blood mononuclear cells. Source of these receptors: a man aged 50 to 59 in good health. Some clones in this sample may be carry-over from other donors' samples.

The sample holds one count of this clone. The J gene is TRBJ2-2, the V gene TRBV27; D possibly matches TRBD1 or TRBD2 (5 bases each). V gave up 3 bases and J gave up 7 bases, with 9 bases separating them. The CDR3 loop spans 13 amino acids. Germline CDR1 and CDR2: MNHEY and SMNVEV (reference sequence). The CDR3: CASSLGVVGELFF. The CDR3 DNA reads TGTGCCAGCAGTTTGGGGGTTGTCGGGGAGCTGTTTTTT.

V usage is TRBV28 and J usage is TRBJ2-3; D call uncertain. The length of the CDR3 is 12 residues. Germline V gene sequence: CDR1 MDHEN, CDR2 SYDVKM. V lost 4 bases, J lost 2 bases, and 4 bases lay in between. The chain's CDR3 is CASSSTTDTQYF. Written as DNA, the CDR3 is TGTGCCAGCAGTTCGACCACAGATACGCAGTATTTT.

This rearrangement joins TRBV29-1 to TRBJ2-7, with D tentatively TRBD1 (6 bases). CDR3 length: 13 amino acids. Trimming shortened V by 4 bases and J by 10 bases, and 20 bases separated the two germline ends. Germline-derived CDR1 and CDR2 are SQVTM and ANQGSEA. In nucleotides, the CDR3 is TGCAGCGTTGCAACAGGGTCCCAAACCCCACAGTACTTC. This sequence encodes CSVATGSQTPQYF.

The V gene is TRBV19, the J gene TRBJ2-3; D gene unclear. CDR1 is LNHDA and CDR2 is SQIVND in the germline V gene (reference sequence). The V end lost 3 bases, the J end lost 2 bases, and 9 bases lay between the germline ends. The CDR3 consists of 14 residues. CDR3 DNA sequence: TGTGCCAGTAGTATTTTTGGAAACACAGATACGCAGTATTTT. Its translation is CASSIFGNTDTQYF.

The chain recombines TRBV27 with TRBJ2-2, with a tentative D call TRBD2 (5 bases). The CDR3 extends over 14 amino acids. Germline V gene sequence: CDR1 MNHEY, CDR2 SMNVEV (reference sequence). V was clipped by 1 base and J by 5 bases, with 8 bases between them. CDR3 region: CASSLYRGTGELFF. The CDR3 DNA sequence: TGTGCCAGCAGTTTATACCGGGGAACCGGGGAGCTGTTTTTT.

The chain employs TRBV4-1 and TRBJ2-3; D unresolved. The germline CDR1 and CDR2 sequences are MGHRA and YSYEKL. The CDR3 totals 13 residues. V was shortened by 0 bases and J by 4 bases, with 5 bases between the two germline ends. The CDR3 DNA reads as TGCGCCAGCAGCCAAGACTTGGCAGATACGCAGTATTTT. Its translation is CASSQDLADTQYF.